These 21 T cell receptor beta chains were sequenced from one sample in a study of blood T cells in healthy people across ages. Through a sample-barcoded 5' primer and a J-beta primer mix, a second PCR was run for about 7 to 12 cycles. From the 5' RACE reads, TCRdb called clonotypes with MiXCR, one entry per CDR3 protein. The sample carries 800,000 or so distinct CDR3 sequences, roughly 25% recorded once. This same sample was also part of a study on T cells of mothers and their children.

The specimen sequenced was blood. The receptors were gathered from a boy aged 10-17 years in good health.

This chain uses TRBV27 with TRBJ1-5; D may be TRBD1 (6 bases). CDR3 size: 17 residues. Germline V gene lookup returns CDR1 MNHEY and CDR2 SMNVEV (reference sequence). The V gene lost 5 bases and the J gene lost 1 base, with 18 bases spanning the gap. CDR3 sequence: CASSGGGGRRSNQPQHF. The DNA for the CDR3 is TGTGCCAGCAGTGGAGGAGGGGGAAGGCGGAGCAATCAGCCCCAGCATTTT.

On this clonotype itself: At one end the junction does not follow the germline gene, possibly because of a read error. V and J are TRBV7-8 and TRBJ2-2, with D perhaps TRBD1 (6 bases). Germline CDR1 and CDR2: SGHVS and FQNEAQ. This CDR3 is 14 amino acids long. CDR3 DNA sequence: TGTGCCACCGCAACAGGGCGGGTAGGCGGGCAGCTGTTTTTT. Translation gives CATATGRVGGQLFF.

This clonotype was counted many times. The rearrangement uses TRBV7-2 and TRBJ2-4, with D possibly being TRBD1 or TRBD2 (5 bases each). CDR3 length equals 17 residues. Germline V gene sequence: CDR1 SGHTA, CDR2 FQGNSA. V shed 3 bases and J shed 3 bases, with 18 bases lying between them. The CDR3 region is CASSFTRGRGVKNIQYF. The CDR3 DNA sequence: TGTGCCAGCAGCTTTACGAGGGGAAGAGGAGTCAAAAACATTCAGTACTTC.

The J gene is TRBJ2-5, the V gene TRBV12-3 or TRBV12-4; no clear D gene. TRBJ2-1 matches the DNA end more closely, so the J call is doubtful. The CDR3 has 14 residues. Written as DNA, the CDR3 is TGTGCCAGCAGTGGCCTGGCGGCGCCCAATGAGCAGTTCTTC. Translating gives CASSGLAAPNEQFF.

The V and J genes are TRBV20-1 and TRBJ2-1, with D perhaps TRBD2 (6 bases). Looked up from germline, CDR1 is DFQATT and CDR2 is SNEGSKA (reference sequence). V was trimmed by 5 bases and J by 2 bases, leaving 10 bases between them. The CDR3 is 13 residues long. CDR3 residues: CSAYGGTYNEQFF. The CDR3 bases are TGCAGTGCTTATGGGGGGACCTACAATGAGCAGTTCTTC.

This chain joins TRBV20-1 and TRBJ2-5; D uncertain. Gene TRBJ2-7 matches the end of the DNA better, so the J call may be wrong. CDR1 and CDR2 from the germline V gene are DFQATT and SNEGSKA (reference sequence). The CDR3 loop spans 15 amino acids. The CDR3 loop reads CSARDMRQDLYEQYF. The CDR3 bases are TGCAGTGCTAGAGATATGAGGCAGGACCTCTACGAGCAGTACTTC.

This clonotype was counted at least ten times. The chain employs TRBV7-6 and TRBJ2-5; 7 nucleotides align to TRBD1. Matching the DNA end better, TRBJ2-7 makes the J call doubtful. The CDR3 has 14 residues. Germline V gives CDR1 SGHVS, CDR2 FNYEAQ. The CDR3 reads CASSPTTGPYEQYF. The CDR3 DNA follows: TGTGCCAGCAGCCCCACGACAGGGCCCTACGAGCAGTACTTC.

This clonotype was observed a few times. The chain couples TRBV15 to TRBJ1-4; weak D call: TRBD1 (6 bases). The V gene's germline CDR1 is LNHNV and CDR2 YYDKDF (reference sequence). V dropped 4 bases and J dropped 7 bases, with 16 bases sitting between them. The CDR3 spans 15 residues. The DNA of the CDR3 is TGTGCCACCAGCAAAACAGGGTCTTACGCTGAAAAACTGTTTTTT. Protein: CATSKTGSYAEKLFF. Looking up the rest from reference TRBV15 and TRBJ1-4 gives the full variable domain: DAMVIQNPRYQVTQFGKPVTLSCSQTLNHNVMYWYQQKSSQAPKLLFHYYDKDFNNEADTPDNFQSRRPNTSFCFLDIRSPGLGDTAMYLCATSKTGSYAEKLFFGSGTQLSVL.

This clonotype showed up just a few times. The gene calls are TRBV4-2 and TRBJ2-7, with D perhaps matching TRBD2 (7 bases). The CDR3 extends over 16 amino acids. From germline, CDR1 is LGHNA and CDR2 YNFKEQ. V lost 3 bases, J lost 0 bases, and 15 bases lay in between. The CDR3 bases are TGTGCCAGCAGCCAGGAGGGGGGGCTATCCTCCTACGAGCAGTACTTC. It is translated as CASSQEGGLSSYEQYF.

This clonotype turned up a few times. This sequence joins TRBV7-2 and TRBJ2-2, with D possibly being TRBD1 (6 bases). CDR1 and CDR2 (germline): SGHTA, FQGNSA. Between the trimmed V and J ends, which lost 5 bases and 7 bases, there was a span of 20 bases. This CDR3 spans 16 amino acids. CDR3 amino acids: CASSPGSTGKVGELFF. The CDR3 region has the DNA TGTGCCAGCAGCCCGGGGAGCACAGGGAAGGTCGGGGAGCTGTTTTTT.

This clonotype occurred once. One end of the junction varies from germline; a read error may be responsible. V is TRBV12-3 or TRBV12-4 and J is TRBJ2-3; D assignment may be TRBD1 or TRBD2 (5 bases each). The CDR3 extends over 12 amino acids. CDR3 bases: TGTACCAGCACCTGGGGGAGATATACGCAGTATTTT. It specifies CTSTWGRYTQYF.

CDR3 DNA sequence: TGTGCCATCAGCAGGGATTTGGGGAACACTGAAGCTTTCTTT. Translating it yields CAISRDLGNTEAFF. This rearrangement joins TRBV10-3 to TRBJ1-1; D is perhaps TRBD1 (5 bases). CDR3 length: 14 amino acids. The germline V gene has CDR1 ENHRY and CDR2 SYGVKD. Trimming stripped 6 bases from V and 1 base from J, with 12 bases between.

In its sample, this clonotype was seen a few times. The chain has TRBV4-2 and TRBJ2-5, with D possibly matching TRBD2 (6 bases). V lost 2 bases and J 1 base, leaving 14 bases between the germline ends. Germline V CDR1 and CDR2: LGHNA, YNFKEQ. The CDR3 covers 16 residues. The CDR3: CASSQYIRDSQETQYF. Here the CDR3 DNA reads TGTGCCAGCAGCCAATACATCCGGGACTCCCAAGAGACCCAGTACTTC.

This clonotype was seen a few times. The CDR3 loop is CASSLVAGEGTDTQYF. CDR3 coding DNA: TGTGCCAGCAGCTTAGTAGCGGGAGAGGGCACAGATACGCAGTATTTT. V usage is TRBV7-3 and J usage is TRBJ2-3; 9 bases match TRBD2. Germline CDR1 SGHTA, CDR2 FQGTGA. V lost 2 bases, J lost 1 base, and 4 bases stayed unmatched. The CDR3 loop spans 16 amino acids.

This clonotype was recorded at least ten times. CDR3 in amino acids: CSVYAGTVLYEQYF. The CDR3 nucleotides read TGCAGCGTTTACGCCGGGACAGTCCTCTACGAGCAGTACTTC. The V call is TRBV29-1, the J call TRBJ2-7, with 7 bases matching TRBD1. V lost 5 bases to trimming and J lost 3 bases; unmatched junction nucleotides: 10. The CDR3 totals 14 residues. The V gene's germline CDR1 is SQVTM and CDR2 ANQGSEA.

This chain connects TRBV5-1 to TRBJ2-4; D gene unclear. Germline lookup yields CDR1 SGHRS and CDR2 YFSETQ. The V and J ends lost 1 base and 5 bases respectively, with 7 bases between them. CDR3 length: 13 residues. The CDR3 bases are TGCGCCAGCAGCTTGATTACCCAAAACATTCAGTACTTC. This gives the protein CASSLITQNIQYF.

V is TRBV19 and J is TRBJ2-7; D is possibly TRBD1 (5 bases). V was clipped by 5 bases and J by 0 bases, with 11 bases between them. The CDR3 has 14 residues. Germline V gives CDR1 LNHDA, CDR2 SQIVND (reference sequence). The CDR3 DNA sequence: TGTGCCAGTAGTTTTACGGACAACTCCTACGAGCAGTACTTC. It specifies CASSFTDNSYEQYF.

This clonotype was seen a handful of times. The CDR3 nucleotides are TGTGCCAGCAGTTACTCGGGGTACTCCTACGAGCAGTACTTC. The encoded protein is CASSYSGYSYEQYF. This chain joins TRBV6-2 or TRBV6-3 and TRBJ2-7, with no clear D. Trimming took 0 bases from V and 0 from J, leaving 6 bases between them. The CDR3 consists of 14 residues. Germline V lookup: CDR1 MNHEY, CDR2 SVGEGT.

The table lists this clonotype with a few counts. This rearrangement joins TRBV21-1 to TRBJ2-7; TRBD1, the D gene given by the table, was not confirmed from the DNA. TRBV21-1 is flagged as a pseudogene. This CDR3 comprises 18 residues. Written as DNA, the CDR3 is TGTGCCAGCAGCAAAGGGGGGACAGGGGGCCCGATCTCCTACGAGCAGTACTTC. It translates to CASSKGGTGGPISYEQYF.

The chain links TRBV7-9 to TRBJ2-2; D call uncertain. The germline V and J ends were trimmed by 1 base and 5 bases, with 14 bases remaining between them. This CDR3 is 16 amino acids long. Germline lookup yields CDR1 SEHNR and CDR2 FQNEAQ (reference sequence). The CDR3 is CASSLVGPVVTGELFF. The CDR3 bases are TGTGCCAGCAGCTTAGTTGGTCCTGTAGTTACCGGGGAGCTGTTTTTT.

The V gene is TRBV9, the J gene TRBJ2-3, with D hard to call. V was shortened by 3 bases and J by 2 bases, with 10 bases between the two germline ends. CDR1 is SGDLS and CDR2 is YYNGEE in the germline V gene. The length of the CDR3 is 14 residues. The CDR3 is CASSARATTDTQYF. CDR3 DNA: TGTGCCAGCAGCGCCCGGGCTACCACAGATACGCAGTATTTT.